This is a list of T cell receptor beta chains from one sample in a study of OX40 agonist ivuxolimab in advanced cancers. TCRdb's copy holds only in-frame clones and misses some; the assay was immunoSEQ multiplex PCR. The table shows fewer than 95,000 clones, with 90% occurring only once. The source material was CD4+ or CD8+ T cells sorted from blood, sampled in a trial of the OX40 agonist ivuxolimab. These receptors were taken from an adult with an advanced solid tumor such as melanoma, head and neck, liver or kidney cancer. CDR3s include the opening cysteine and the closing phenylalanine or tryptophan. A D gene is named only where the DNA matches it firmly. Expanded clones get a size class; other rows say once, few or many, or leave the size out.

D gene | J gene | clone size | CDR3 length | V gene | CDR3 DNA | CDR3 protein
TRBD2 | TRBJ2-2 | NA | 16 | TRBV28 | TGTGCCAGCAGTCTTTGGACTAGCGGGAGTGGCGGGGAGCTGTTTTTT | CASSLWTSGSGGELFF
NA | TRBJ1-3 | NA | 15 | TRBV5-6 | TGTGCCAGCAGCGCCCCGGGCCTCGATGGGGACACCATATATTTT | CASSAPGLDGDTIYF
TRBD1 | TRBJ1-5 | NA | 15 | TRBV4-1 | TGCGCCAGCAGCCAGGGGCAGGGGGACAATCAGCCCCAGCATTTT | CASSQGQGDNQPQHF
NA | TRBJ2-7 | NA | 13 | TRBV28 | TGTGCCAGCAGTTTCGAGAGCTCCTACGAGCAGTACTTC | CASSFESSYEQYF
NA | TRBJ2-7 | once | 12 | TRBV15 | TGTGCCACCAGCGGGGATTACCGACTGCAGTACTTC | CATSGDYRLQYF
TRBD2 | TRBJ2-5 | NA | 15 | TRBV27 | TGTGCCAGCAGCCTACTAGCGGGGATCCAAGAGACCCAGTACTTC | CASSLLAGIQETQYF
TRBD1 | TRBJ2-2 | NA | 14 | TRBV27 | TGTGCCAGCAGACAGGGGGCCAACACCGGGGAGCTGTTTTTT | CASRQGANTGELFF
NA | TRBJ1-2 | NA | 13 | TRBV19 | TGTGCCAGTAGTTGGGCAGCTTACTATGGCTACACCTTC | CASSWAAYYGYTF
NA | TRBJ2-7 | NA | 14 | TRBV10-3 | TGTGCCATCAGTGTCGGGGGTGTAAACTACGAGCAGTACTTC | CAISVGGVNYEQYF
NA | TRBJ1-3 | NA | 10 | TRBV2 | TGTGCCACAAGTGGAAACACCATATATTTT | CATSGNTIYF
NA | TRBJ2-7 | NA | 16 | TRBV10-2 | TGCGCCAGCATAAACCCCCTCGACAACACTTACTACGAGCAGTACTTC | CASINPLDNTYYEQYF
TRBD1 | TRBJ1-6 | NA | 16 | TRBV5-1 | TGCGCCAGCAGCTCGAGCGGACAGGGCGTCAATTCACCCCTCCACTTT | CASSSSGQGVNSPLHF
TRBD1 | TRBJ1-5 | NA | 15 | TRBV4-1 | TGCGCCAGCAGCTTCTCGGGACAGAGCAATCAGCCCCAGCATTTT | CASSFSGQSNQPQHF
NA | TRBJ2-1 | NA | 16 | TRBV10-1 | TGCGCCAGCAGTGAGAAACGGGCTAGTATTTACAATGAGCAGTTCTTC | CASSEKRASIYNEQFF
TRBD2 | TRBJ2-7 | NA | 15 | TRBV28 | TGTGCCAGCAGTTACTCCGCGGGAGGCAGGGACGAGCAGTACTTC | CASSYSAGGRDEQYF
TRBD1 | TRBJ1-1 | NA | 14 | TRBV5-6 | TGTGCCAGCAGCCGTCGACAGGGTTGGACTGAAGCTTTCTTT | CASSRRQGWTEAFF